Shown below are 23 T cell receptor beta chains from a single sample sequenced in a study of OX40 agonist ivuxolimab in advanced cancers. Clones were sequenced by immunoSEQ multiplex PCR, and TCRdb holds only the in-frame ones, with some missing. The sample contains around 34,000 clones, roughly 80% of which appear only once. The sequences come from CD4+ or CD8+ T cells sorted from blood, collected in a trial of the OX40 agonist ivuxolimab. Every receptor here comes from an adult with an advanced solid tumor such as melanoma, head and neck, liver or kidney cancer.

J is TRBJ1-4 and V is TRBV11-1, with unresolved D. CDR1 is SGHAT and CDR2 is FQDESV in the germline V gene (reference sequence). V dropped 6 bases and J dropped 7 bases, with 12 bases sitting between them. The CDR3 runs 13 residues. CDR3 DNA: TGTGCCAGCAGGAGAAGCCTCGGTGAAAAACTGTTTTTT. Translated, it gives CASRRSLGEKLFF.

The chain recombines TRBV13 with TRBJ1-2; 9 bases align to TRBD1. The V segment lost 5 bases and the J segment 6 bases; nucleotides outside the gene matches: 4. The CDR3 extends over 13 amino acids. Looked up from germline, CDR1 is PRHDT and CDR2 is FYEKMQ (reference sequence). CDR3 amino acids: CASSHTGGHGYTF. As DNA, the CDR3 is TGTGCCAGCAGCCACACAGGGGGCCATGGCTACACCTTC.

Judged by abundance, this clone is medium-sized. V gene TRBV27 combines with J gene TRBJ1-2, with D unresolved. The V end lost 2 bases, the J end lost 8 bases, and 18 bases lay between the germline ends. The CDR3 covers 15 residues. From germline, CDR1 is MNHEY and CDR2 SMNVEV (reference sequence). The CDR3 sequence: CASSLNGLFSGGYTF. Written as DNA, the CDR3 is TGTGCCAGCAGTTTAAATGGCCTCTTCTCCGGCGGCTACACCTTC.

The chain is built from TRBV5-1 and TRBJ2-7; D is ambiguous. The CDR3 runs 12 residues. Per the germline V gene, CDR1 is SGHRS and CDR2 is YFSETQ. Trimming cost V 5 bases and J 3 bases, with 9 bases left between them. CDR3 region: CASRWNFYEQYF. The DNA for the CDR3 is TGCGCCAGCAGATGGAACTTCTACGAGCAGTACTTC.

V gene TRBV30 combines with J gene TRBJ2-2; 8 nucleotides agree with TRBD2. The CDR3 is 18 residues long. J gave up 0 bases and V 4 bases, and 13 bases lay outside the gene matches. From germline, CDR1 is GTSNPN and CDR2 SVGIG (reference sequence). DNA for the CDR3: TGTGCCTGGAACCCGGCGGGGGGCGGACTCTCGAACACCGGGGAGCTGTTTTTT. It encodes CAWNPAGGGLSNTGELFF.

The sample holds a few counts of this clone. This chain uses TRBV5-5 with TRBJ1-1, with unresolved D. The germline V gene encodes CDR1 SGHKS and CDR2 YYEKEE (reference sequence). V lost 0 bases to trimming and J lost 5 bases, with 2 bases between them. This CDR3 is 11 amino acids long. In DNA, the CDR3 is TGTGCCAGCAGCTTGGGAACTGAAGCTTTCTTT. This sequence encodes CASSLGTEAFF.

The V and J genes are TRBV27 and TRBJ2-5; D possibly corresponds to TRBD2 (6 bases). The CDR3 is 15 amino acids. V shed 7 bases and J shed 5 bases, with 20 bases lying between them. The germline V gene has CDR1 MNHEY and CDR2 SMNVEV (reference sequence). CDR3 loop: CASTISAGSWETQYF. The CDR3 nucleotides read TGTGCCAGCACGATTTCGGCGGGGAGCTGGGAGACCCAGTACTTC.

The chain combines TRBV28 with TRBJ2-7; TRBD1 or TRBD2 may be the D gene (5 bases each). The CDR3 loop spans 14 amino acids. Trimming took 4 bases from V and 2 from J, leaving 12 bases between them. CDR1 is MDHEN and CDR2 is SYDVKM in the germline V gene. The CDR3 DNA follows: TGTGCCAGCAGTTGGACTCGAGGGGCCTACGAGCAGTACTTC. Encoded protein: CASSWTRGAYEQYF.

The DNA for the CDR3 is TGTGCCAGCACCTACTTGACAGGGAAATCTGGAAACACCATATATTTT. Its translation is CASTYLTGKSGNTIYF. This sequence joins TRBV6-6 and TRBJ1-3; 7 nucleotides align to TRBD1. V shed 7 bases, J shed 1 base, and the junction held 10 bases outside the gene matches. CDR1 and CDR2 from the germline V gene are MNHNY and SVGAGI (reference sequence). This CDR3 contains 16 residues.

The chain uses TRBV27 and TRBJ2-3, with D unclear. The CDR3 has 12 residues. V lost 7 bases and J 3 bases, leaving 8 bases between the germline ends. Germline CDR1 and CDR2: MNHEY and SMNVEV (reference sequence). The CDR3 here is CASTDETDTQYF. CDR3 sequence (DNA): TGTGCCAGCACCGACGAGACAGATACGCAGTATTTT.

This clone has just a few counts. The V and J genes are TRBV27 and TRBJ1-2; no clear D gene. The CDR3 is 13 amino acids. CDR1 and CDR2 (germline): MNHEY, SMNVEV (reference sequence). V was cut by 3 bases and J by 8 bases, with 13 bases left in between. The CDR3 loop reads CASSFDVRFGYTF. As DNA, the CDR3 is TGTGCCAGCAGTTTCGACGTCCGGTTCGGCTACACCTTC.

The chain uses TRBV4-1 and TRBJ2-5; 7 bases are a match to TRBD2. The CDR3 is made up of 15 amino acids. The trim removed 0 bases at V and 1 base at J, leaving 2 bases unmatched. The germline V gene encodes CDR1 MGHRA and CDR2 YSYEKL. In DNA form, the CDR3 reads TGCGCCAGCAGCCAAGAAGGGAGGGGCCAAGAGACCCAGTACTTC. This sequence encodes CASSQEGRGQETQYF.

This clone came up once. The chain links TRBV2 to TRBJ2-5; D possibly matches TRBD1 or TRBD2 (6 bases each). The J call may be mistaken, given a closer DNA end match to TRBJ2-7. CDR1 and CDR2 from the germline V gene are SNHLY and FYNNEI. The CDR3 covers 17 residues. The CDR3 region is CASSETPPSGAAYEQYF. In nucleotides, the CDR3 is TGTGCCAGCAGTGAAACCCCCCCCTCGGGGGCCGCCTACGAGCAGTACTTC.

The rearrangement uses TRBV9 and TRBJ2-7, with TRBD1 identical over 7 bases. J lost 6 bases, V lost 3 bases, and 18 bases had no gene match. This CDR3 is 17 amino acids long. Per germline, CDR1 SGDLS and CDR2 YYNGEE. The CDR3 coding sequence is TGTGCCAGCAGCGAAGCAGAATCGACAGGGTTCCTCAGCGAGCAGTACTTC. Its protein is CASSEAESTGFLSEQYF.

The chain links TRBV9 to TRBJ2-3; D not certain. The CDR3 has 16 amino acids. Germline CDR1 SGDLS, CDR2 YYNGEE. V lost 0 bases to trimming and J lost 0 bases, with 11 bases between them. Here the CDR3 DNA reads TGTGCCAGCAGCGTAGAGGTCGTTCCTAGCACAGATACGCAGTATTTT. Its translation is CASSVEVVPSTDTQYF.

There are many counts of this clone. The J gene is TRBJ1-4, the V gene TRBV4-3, with 10 bases aligning to TRBD1. Germline CDR1 LGHNA, CDR2 YSLEER. This CDR3 contains 16 residues. The V gene end was trimmed by 4 bases and the J gene end by 7 bases; junction bases not matched to a gene: 9. The CDR3 loop reads CASSPGTGEGSEKLFF. The CDR3, as DNA: TGCGCCAGCAGCCCAGGGACAGGGGAGGGCAGTGAAAAACTGTTTTTT.

V usage is TRBV9 and J usage is TRBJ2-5; maybe TRBD1 (5 bases). The CDR3 contains 15 residues. Germline values: CDR1 SGDLS, CDR2 YYNGEE. The ends were cut back, 3 bases at V and 2 bases at J, with 14 bases in the middle. This CDR3 reads CASSAQGTIQETQYF. In DNA form, the CDR3 reads TGTGCCAGCAGCGCCCAGGGAACGATACAAGAGACCCAGTACTTC.

This clone has only one observation. V is TRBV27 and J is TRBJ2-7, with 8 bases identical to TRBD1. CDR3 size: 14 residues. The germline V gene encodes CDR1 MNHEY and CDR2 SMNVEV (reference sequence). J gave up 6 bases and V 5 bases, and 9 bases lay outside the gene matches. The CDR3 loop reads CASSAGQALGEQYF. The CDR3 coding sequence is TGTGCCAGCAGTGCGGGACAGGCGCTCGGCGAGCAGTACTTC.

This clone showed up just a few times. This sequence joins TRBV19 and TRBJ1-5; no reliable D call. CDR3 length: 15 residues. Trimming removed 1 base at V and 1 base at J, with 8 bases between. Germline lookup yields CDR1 LNHDA and CDR2 SQIVND (reference sequence). Here the CDR3 reads CASSIGMLSNQPQHF. The CDR3 nucleotides are TGTGCCAGTAGTATAGGTATGTTAAGCAATCAGCCCCAGCATTTT.

This chain connects TRBV28 to TRBJ1-5; 8 bases are a match to TRBD1. The CDR3 consists of 14 residues. CDR1 is MDHEN, CDR2 SYDVKM, per germline. Unmatched junction bases numbered 7, after V lost 6 bases and J lost 6 bases. This chain's CDR3 is CASSQDRVVQPQHF. CDR3 DNA sequence: TGTGCCAGCAGCCAGGACAGGGTGGTTCAGCCCCAGCATTTT.

The J gene is TRBJ2-2, the V gene TRBV28, with D perhaps matching TRBD2 (6 bases). Looked up from germline, CDR1 is MDHEN and CDR2 is SYDVKM. This CDR3 region has 15 residues. V was cut by 5 bases and J by 5 bases, with 15 bases left in between. The CDR3 loop is CASSPRGTGTGELFF. The DNA for the CDR3 is TGTGCCAGCAGTCCCCGAGGGACTGGAACCGGGGAGCTGTTTTTT.

The rearrangement joins TRBV28 to TRBJ2-7; D gene ambiguous. This CDR3 contains 14 residues. Trimming removed 3 bases from V and 0 bases from J, with 9 bases in between. CDR1 is MDHEN, CDR2 SYDVKM, per germline. The CDR3 DNA follows: TGTGCCAGCAGTTTTCAGGAAAGCTCCTACGAGCAGTACTTC. The encoded protein is CASSFQESSYEQYF.

V usage is TRBV14 and J usage is TRBJ2-3; perhaps D is TRBD1 or TRBD2 (7 bases each). The CDR3 is 15 amino acids. In germline, CDR1 is SGHDN, CDR2 FVKESK. V gave up 0 bases and J gave up 4 bases, with 11 bases separating them. In DNA, the CDR3 is TGTGCCAGCAGCCAAGATTCAGGGGGGGCAGATACGCAGTATTTT. Translating gives CASSQDSGGADTQYF.